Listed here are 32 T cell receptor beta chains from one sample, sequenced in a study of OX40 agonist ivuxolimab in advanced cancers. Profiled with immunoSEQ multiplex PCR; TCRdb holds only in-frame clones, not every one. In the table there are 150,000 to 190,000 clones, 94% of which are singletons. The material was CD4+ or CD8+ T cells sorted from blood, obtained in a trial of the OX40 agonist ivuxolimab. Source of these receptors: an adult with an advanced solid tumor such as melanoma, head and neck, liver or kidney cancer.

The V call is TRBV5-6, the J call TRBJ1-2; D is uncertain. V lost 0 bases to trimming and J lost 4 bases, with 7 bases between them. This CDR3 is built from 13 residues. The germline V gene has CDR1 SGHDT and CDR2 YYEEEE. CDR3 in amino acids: CASSLGGSYGYTF. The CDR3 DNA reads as TGTGCCAGCAGCTTGGGGGGAAGCTATGGCTACACCTTC.

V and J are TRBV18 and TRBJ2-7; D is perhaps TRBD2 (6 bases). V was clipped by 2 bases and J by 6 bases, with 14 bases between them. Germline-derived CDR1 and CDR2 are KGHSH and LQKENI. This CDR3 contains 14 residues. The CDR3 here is CASSPKEGLGEQYF. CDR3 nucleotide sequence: TGTGCCAGCTCACCAAAGGAGGGTTTGGGCGAGCAGTACTTC. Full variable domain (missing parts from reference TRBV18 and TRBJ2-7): NAGVMQNPRHLVRRRGQEARLRCSPMKGHSHVYWYRQLPEEGLKFMVYLQKENIIDESGMPKERFSAEFPKEGPSILRIQQVVRGDSAAYFCASSPKEGLGEQYFGPGTRLTVT.

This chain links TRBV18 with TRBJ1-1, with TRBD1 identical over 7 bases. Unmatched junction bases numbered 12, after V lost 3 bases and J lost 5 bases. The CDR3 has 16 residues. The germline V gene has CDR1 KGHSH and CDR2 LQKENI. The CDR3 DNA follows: TGTGCCAGCTCACCTCAACGACAGGGCTGGGGGACTGAAGCTTTCTTT. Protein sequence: CASSPQRQGWGTEAFF.

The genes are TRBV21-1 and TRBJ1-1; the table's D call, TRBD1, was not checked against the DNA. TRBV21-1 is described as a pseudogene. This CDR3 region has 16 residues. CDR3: CASSKAGRGRFAEAFF. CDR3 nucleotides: TGTGCCAGCAGCAAAGCAGGCAGGGGGCGCTTCGCTGAAGCTTTCTTT.

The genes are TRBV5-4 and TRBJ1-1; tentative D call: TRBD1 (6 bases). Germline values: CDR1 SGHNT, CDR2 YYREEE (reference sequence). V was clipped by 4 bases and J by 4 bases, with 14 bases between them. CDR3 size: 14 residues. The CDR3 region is CASSRQDRITEAFF. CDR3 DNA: TGTGCCAGCAGCCGTCAGGACAGAATCACTGAAGCTTTCTTT. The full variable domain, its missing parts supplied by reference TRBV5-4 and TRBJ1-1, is ETGVTQSPTHLIKTRGQQVTLRCSSQSGHNTVSWYQQALGQGPQFIFQYYREEENGRGNFPPRFSGLQFPNYSSELNVNALELDDSALYLCASSRQDRITEAFFGQGTRLTVV.

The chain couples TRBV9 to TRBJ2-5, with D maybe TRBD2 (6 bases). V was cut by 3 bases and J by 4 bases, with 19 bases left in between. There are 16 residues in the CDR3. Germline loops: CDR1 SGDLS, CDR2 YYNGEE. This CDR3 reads CASSAPSAGSRETQYF. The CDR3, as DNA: TGTGCCAGCAGCGCCCCTAGCGCGGGAAGCCGAGAGACCCAGTACTTC.

For the CDR3, the DNA is TGTGCCAGTAGGTCCCAGGACAGGGTTTACGGCTACACCTTC. Protein sequence: CASRSQDRVYGYTF. This rearrangement joins TRBV19 to TRBJ1-2; TRBD1 aligns across 8 bases. The germline V gene encodes CDR1 LNHDA and CDR2 SQIVND (reference sequence). J lost 8 bases, V lost 6 bases, and 11 bases had no gene match. CDR3 length equals 14 residues.

As DNA, the CDR3 is TGTGCCAGCAGCCCAAGAGGAGCGGGGCAGTTCTTC. As protein: CASSPRGAGQFF. This sequence joins TRBV7-2 and TRBJ2-1, with D perhaps matching TRBD2 (6 bases). This CDR3 has 12 residues. Germline-derived CDR1 and CDR2 are SGHTA and FQGNSA. V shed 5 bases and J shed 12 bases, with 14 bases lying between them.

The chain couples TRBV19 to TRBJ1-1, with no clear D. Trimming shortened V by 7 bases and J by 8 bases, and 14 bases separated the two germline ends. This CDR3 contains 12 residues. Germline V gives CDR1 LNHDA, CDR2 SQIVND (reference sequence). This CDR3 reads CASNEGRGEAFF. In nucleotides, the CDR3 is TGTGCCAGTAATGAAGGGAGAGGGGAAGCTTTCTTT.

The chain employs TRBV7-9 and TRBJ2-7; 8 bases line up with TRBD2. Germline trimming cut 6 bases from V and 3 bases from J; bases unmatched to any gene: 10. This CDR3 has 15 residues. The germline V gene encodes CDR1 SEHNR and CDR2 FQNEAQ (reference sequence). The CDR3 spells CASSGIAGRHYEQYF. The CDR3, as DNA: TGTGCCAGCAGTGGTATAGCGGGACGGCACTACGAGCAGTACTTC.

The CDR3 region is CASSAGQGAGQPQHF. The CDR3 DNA reads TGTGCCAGTAGTGCGGGACAGGGGGCAGGTCAGCCCCAGCATTTT. V usage is TRBV19 and J usage is TRBJ1-5, with 12 bases fitting TRBD1. CDR3 size: 15 residues. V trimming: 5 bases; J trimming: 6 bases; junction bases outside the gene matches: 5. Germline CDR1 is LNHDA and CDR2 is SQIVND (reference sequence). Together with reference TRBV19 and TRBJ1-5, the CDR3 gives the full variable domain: DGGITQSPKYLFRKEGQNVTLSCEQNLNHDAMYWYRQDPGQGLRLIYYSQIVNDFQKGDIAEGYSVSREKKESFPLTVTSAQKNPTAFYLCASSAGQGAGQPQHFGDGTRLSIL.

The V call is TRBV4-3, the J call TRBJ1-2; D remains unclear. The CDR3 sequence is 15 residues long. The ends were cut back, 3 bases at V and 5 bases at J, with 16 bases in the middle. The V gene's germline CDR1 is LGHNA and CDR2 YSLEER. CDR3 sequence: CASSHRGGVRYGYTF. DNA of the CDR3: TGCGCCAGCAGCCACCGGGGTGGGGTTAGGTATGGCTACACCTTC.

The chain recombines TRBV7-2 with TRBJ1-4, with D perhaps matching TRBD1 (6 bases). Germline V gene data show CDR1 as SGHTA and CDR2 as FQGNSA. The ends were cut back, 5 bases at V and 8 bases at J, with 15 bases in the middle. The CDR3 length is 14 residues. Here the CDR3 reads CASSVSGAREKLFF. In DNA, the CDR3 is TGTGCCAGCAGCGTCTCAGGGGCTAGGGAAAAACTGTTTTTT.

The CDR3 DNA sequence: TGTGCCAGCACTATAGACGGGAGCTCCTACAATGAGCAGTTCTTC. The encoded protein is CASTIDGSSYNEQFF. This chain links TRBV6-6 with TRBJ2-1, with a weak D call TRBD2 (6 bases). This CDR3 is built from 15 residues. Trimming took off 7 bases at V and 0 bases at J, with 13 bases between the two ends. The germline CDR1 and CDR2 sequences are MNHNY and SVGAGI (reference sequence).

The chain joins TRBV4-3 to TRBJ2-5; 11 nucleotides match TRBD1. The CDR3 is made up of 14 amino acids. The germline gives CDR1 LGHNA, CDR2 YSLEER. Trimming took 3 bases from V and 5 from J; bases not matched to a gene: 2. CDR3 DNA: TGCGCCAGCAGCCAGGGACAGGGGGTGGAGACCCAGTACTTC. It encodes CASSQGQGVETQYF.

CDR3 residues: CASRWGGEPQETQYF. The CDR3 region has the DNA TGTGCCAGCAGGTGGGGCGGGGAACCTCAAGAGACCCAGTACTTC. The chain has TRBV2 and TRBJ2-5; possible D gene TRBD2, 6 bases. Germline CDR1 and CDR2: SNHLY and FYNNEI. Trimming cost V 6 bases and J 2 bases, with 16 bases left between them. CDR3 length equals 15 residues.

The CDR3 DNA reads TGTGCCAGCAGTTTCGAAAGAGGCAATCAGCCCCAGCATTTT. It encodes CASSFERGNQPQHF. The rearrangement joins TRBV6-6 to TRBJ1-5; D uncertain. The CDR3 loop spans 14 amino acids. The germline V gene has CDR1 MNHNY and CDR2 SVGAGI (reference sequence). V lost 4 bases, J lost 2 bases, and 9 bases lay in between.

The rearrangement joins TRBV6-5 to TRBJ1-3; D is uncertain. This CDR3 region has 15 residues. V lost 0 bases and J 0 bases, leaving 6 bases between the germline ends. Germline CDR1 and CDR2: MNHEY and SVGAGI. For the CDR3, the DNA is TGTGCCAGCAGTTACTCGTCCGACTCTGGAAACACCATATATTTT. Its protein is CASSYSSDSGNTIYF.

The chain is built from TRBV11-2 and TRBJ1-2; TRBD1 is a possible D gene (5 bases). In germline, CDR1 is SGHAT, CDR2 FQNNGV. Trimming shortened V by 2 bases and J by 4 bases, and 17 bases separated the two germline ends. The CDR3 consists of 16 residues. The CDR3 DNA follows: TGTGCCAGCAGCTTACTATCAGGGATGGGCTTCTATGGCTACACCTTC. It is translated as CASSLLSGMGFYGYTF.

The CDR3 here is CASSLEGYTIYF. DNA for the CDR3: TGTGCCAGCAGCTTAGAAGGGTACACCATATATTTT. The genes are TRBV11-2 and TRBJ1-3; D is undetermined. Trimming took off 0 bases at V and 8 bases at J, with 5 bases between the two ends. There are 12 residues in the CDR3. The germline gives CDR1 SGHAT, CDR2 FQNNGV.

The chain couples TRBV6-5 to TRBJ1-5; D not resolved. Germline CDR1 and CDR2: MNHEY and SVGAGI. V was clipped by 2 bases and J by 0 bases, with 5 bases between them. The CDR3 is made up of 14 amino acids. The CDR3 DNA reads TGTGCCAGCAGTTACCTCTTTAGCAATCAGCCCCAGCATTTT. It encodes CASSYLFSNQPQHF.

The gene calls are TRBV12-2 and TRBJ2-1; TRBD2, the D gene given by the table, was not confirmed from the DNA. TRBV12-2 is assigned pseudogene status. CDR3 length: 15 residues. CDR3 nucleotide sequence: TGTGCAAGTCGCCCCCTGAGCGGGGGAATGGATGAGCAGTTCTTC. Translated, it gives CASRPLSGGMDEQFF.

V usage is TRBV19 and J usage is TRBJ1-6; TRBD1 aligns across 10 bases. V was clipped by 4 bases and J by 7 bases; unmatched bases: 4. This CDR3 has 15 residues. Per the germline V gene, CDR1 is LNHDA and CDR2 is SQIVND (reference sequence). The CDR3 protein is CASSTETGGNSPLHF. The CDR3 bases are TGTGCCAGTAGTACGGAGACAGGGGGCAATTCACCCCTCCACTTT.

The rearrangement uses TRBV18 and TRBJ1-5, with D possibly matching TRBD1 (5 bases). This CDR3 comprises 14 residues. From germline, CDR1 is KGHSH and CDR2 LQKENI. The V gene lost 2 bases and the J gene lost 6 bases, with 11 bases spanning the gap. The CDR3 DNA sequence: TGTGCCAGCTCACCAGAGTTAGGGGCTCAGCCCCAGCATTTT. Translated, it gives CASSPELGAQPQHF.

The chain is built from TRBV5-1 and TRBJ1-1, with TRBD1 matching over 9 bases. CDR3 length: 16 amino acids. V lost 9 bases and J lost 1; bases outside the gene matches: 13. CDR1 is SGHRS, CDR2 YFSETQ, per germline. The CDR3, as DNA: TGCGCCACCAAGCCGGGACAGGGTTCCGGGAACACTGAAGCTTTCTTT. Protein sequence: CATKPGQGSGNTEAFF.

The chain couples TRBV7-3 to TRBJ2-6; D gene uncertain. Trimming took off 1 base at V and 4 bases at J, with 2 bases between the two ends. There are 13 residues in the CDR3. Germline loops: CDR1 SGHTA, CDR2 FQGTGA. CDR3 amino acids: CASSLIGANVLTF. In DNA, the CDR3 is TGTGCCAGCAGCTTAATCGGGGCCAACGTCCTGACTTTC. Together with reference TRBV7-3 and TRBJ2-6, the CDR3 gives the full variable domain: GAGVSQTPSNKVTEKGKYVELRCDPISGHTALYWYRQSLGQGPEFLIYFQGTGAADDSGLPNDRFFAVRPEGSVSTLKIQRTERGDSAVYLCASSLIGANVLTFGAGSRLTVL.

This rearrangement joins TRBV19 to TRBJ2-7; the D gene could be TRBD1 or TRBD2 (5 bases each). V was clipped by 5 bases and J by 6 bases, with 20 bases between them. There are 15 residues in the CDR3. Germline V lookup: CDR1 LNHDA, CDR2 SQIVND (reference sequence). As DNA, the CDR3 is TGTGCCAGTAGTGCCCGGGACCGTAGGCTGCGCGAGCAGTACTTC. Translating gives CASSARDRRLREQYF.

The CDR3 loop reads CSRERGAPASYEQYF. The DNA for the CDR3 is TGCAGCCGGGAGCGCGGGGCCCCCGCCTCCTACGAGCAGTACTTC. The chain is built from TRBV29-1 and TRBJ2-7, with a weak D call TRBD2 (6 bases). V lost 8 bases and J lost 0, with 20 bases in between. In germline, CDR1 is SQVTM, CDR2 ANQGSEA. The CDR3 spans 15 residues.

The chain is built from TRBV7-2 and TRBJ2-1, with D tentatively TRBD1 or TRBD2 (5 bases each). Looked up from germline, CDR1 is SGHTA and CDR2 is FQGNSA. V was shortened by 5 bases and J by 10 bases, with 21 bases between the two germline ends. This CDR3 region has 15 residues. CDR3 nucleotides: TGTGCCAGCAGCCGCGCTGCAGGGTCCTGGGAGGAGCAGTTCTTC. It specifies CASSRAAGSWEEQFF. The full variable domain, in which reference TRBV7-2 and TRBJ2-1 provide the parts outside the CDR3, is GAGVSQSPSNKVTEKGKDVELRCDPISGHTALYWYRQSLGQGLEFLIYFQGNSAPDKSGLPSDRFSAERTGGSVSTLTIQRTQQEDSAVYLCASSRAAGSWEEQFFGPGTRLTVL.

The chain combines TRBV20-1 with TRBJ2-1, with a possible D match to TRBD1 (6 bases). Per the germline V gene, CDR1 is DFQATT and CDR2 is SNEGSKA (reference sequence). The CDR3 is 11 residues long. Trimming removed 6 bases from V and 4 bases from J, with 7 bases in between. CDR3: CSAQGYNEQFF. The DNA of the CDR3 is TGCAGTGCCCAGGGGTACAATGAGCAGTTCTTC.

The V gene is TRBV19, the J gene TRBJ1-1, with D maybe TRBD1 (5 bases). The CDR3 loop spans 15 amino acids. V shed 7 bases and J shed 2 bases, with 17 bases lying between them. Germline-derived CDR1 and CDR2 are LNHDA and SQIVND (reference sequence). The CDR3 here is CASKFLLGVNTEAFF. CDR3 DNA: TGTGCCAGTAAATTCCTCCTGGGGGTCAACACTGAAGCTTTCTTT. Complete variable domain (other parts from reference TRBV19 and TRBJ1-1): DGGITQSPKYLFRKEGQNVTLSCEQNLNHDAMYWYRQDPGQGLRLIYYSQIVNDFQKGDIAEGYSVSREKKESFPLTVTSAQKNPTAFYLCASKFLLGVNTEAFFGQGTRLTVV.

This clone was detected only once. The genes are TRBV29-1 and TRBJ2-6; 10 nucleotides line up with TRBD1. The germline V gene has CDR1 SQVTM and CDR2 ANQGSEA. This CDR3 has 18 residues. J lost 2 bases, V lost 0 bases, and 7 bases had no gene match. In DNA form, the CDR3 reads TGCAGCGTTGAAGATTGGGGGGACAGGGGAACTGGGGCCAACGTCCTGACTTTC. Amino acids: CSVEDWGDRGTGANVLTF.